These 13 T cell receptor beta chains came from one sample sequenced in a study of Graves' ophthalmopathy and Graves' hyperthyroidism. The authors amplified TCR beta CDR3 regions from RNA transcripts. The workflow started with a first-round RT-PCR run with HTBI primers and then moved on to a second-round multiplex PCR. TCRdb ran MiXCR on the multiplex PCR reads and lists one entry per CDR3 protein. The table has hundreds of thousands of distinct CDR3 sequences, more than 20% seen once. Sequencing used peripheral blood. These receptors came from a woman aged 18-29 years with stable Graves' hyperthyroidism.

This clonotype was counted a few times. Possible read error: a much larger clone is one base away. The V call is TRBV27, the J call TRBJ1-5; TRBD1 might be the D (5 bases). This CDR3 is 13 amino acids long. The V gene's germline CDR1 is MNHEY and CDR2 SMNVEV (reference sequence). V was clipped by 5 bases and J by 4 bases, with 9 bases between them. The CDR3 region has the DNA TGTGCCAGCAGTGTTCGGGGGAATCAGCCCCAGCATTTT. Protein: CASSVRGNQPQHF.

This clonotype was counted many times. This chain joins TRBV11-2 and TRBJ2-5; TRBD2 matches at 9 bases. The CDR3 is 17 residues long. The V segment lost 5 bases and the J segment 5 bases; nucleotides outside the gene matches: 15. Germline loops: CDR1 SGHAT, CDR2 FQNNGV. CDR3 amino acids: CASSPSVAGGGWETQYF. Here the CDR3 DNA reads TGTGCCAGCAGCCCTTCTGTTGCGGGAGGGGGCTGGGAGACCCAGTACTTC.

Concerning this clonotype itself: At one end the junction does not follow the germline gene, possibly because of a read error. The chain has TRBV6-2 or TRBV6-3 and TRBJ1-5; maybe TRBD1 (5 bases). Germline-derived CDR1 and CDR2 are MNHEY and SVGEGT. The CDR3 sequence is 12 residues long. The CDR3 sequence is CAAGRVNQPQQF. The CDR3 nucleotides read TGTGCCGCGGGGCGGGTCAATCAGCCCCAGCAGTTT.

There are many counts of this clonotype. Since the CDR3 does not end with the conserved phenylalanine or tryptophan, this likely comes from a read error. The chain recombines TRBV4-2 with TRBJ1-1, with D perhaps matching TRBD1 (6 bases). The CDR3 spans 17 residues. Per germline, CDR1 LGHNA and CDR2 YNFKEQ. V was shortened by 5 bases and J by 5 bases, with 24 bases between the two germline ends. The chain's CDR3 is CASSKQVRAGVWTEAFL. The CDR3 DNA reads TGTGCCAGCAGCAAACAGGTCCGGGCAGGGGTGTGGACTGAAGCTTTCCTT.

This clonotype was detected a few times. The gene calls are TRBV12-3 or TRBV12-4 and TRBJ1-2; D gene uncertain. Deletions cut 6 bases from V and 10 bases from J, with 12 bases between. The CDR3 is made up of 11 amino acids. The CDR3 sequence is CASRLSDDYTF. CDR3 nucleotide sequence: TGTGCCAGCAGGCTCAGTGACGACTACACCTTC.

This clonotype was recorded once. Since a much larger clone is just one base distant, this may be a read error. The chain combines TRBV28 with TRBJ2-7; no firm D call. The CDR3 is made up of 13 amino acids. The germline CDR1 and CDR2 sequences are MDHEN and SYDVKM. This CDR3 is CASSLFSMYEQCF. CDR3 bases: TGTGCCAGCAGTTTATTTTCGATGTACGAGCAGTGCTTC.

Many counts were recorded for this clonotype. The rearrangement links TRBV20-1 to TRBJ2-2; D is undetermined. V gave up 1 base and J gave up 6 bases, with 9 bases separating them. The CDR3 has 13 amino acids. Germline V gives CDR1 DFQATT, CDR2 SNEGSKA (reference sequence). The chain's CDR3 is CSARGRESGELFF. The DNA of the CDR3 is TGCAGTGCTAGAGGCCGAGAATCCGGGGAGCTGTTTTTT.

This clonotype has ten or more counts. J is TRBJ2-7 and V is TRBV29-1, with D possibly matching TRBD2 (5 bases). Germline CDR1 SQVTM, CDR2 ANQGSEA. V dropped 3 bases and J dropped 7 bases, with 7 bases sitting between them. This CDR3 has 10 amino acids. The CDR3 DNA sequence: TGCAGCGTTGAGACGGGGGAGCAGTACTTC. Translation gives CSVETGEQYF.

This clonotype was found many times. V usage is TRBV27 and J usage is TRBJ1-5, with a tentative D call TRBD1 (5 bases). CDR1 is MNHEY and CDR2 is SMNVEV in the germline V gene (reference sequence). V lost 2 bases to trimming and J lost 0 bases, with 14 bases between them. The CDR3 contains 17 residues. The CDR3 loop is CASSLNGAGYSNQPQHF. The CDR3 DNA reads TGTGCCAGCAGTTTAAATGGGGCAGGGTATAGCAATCAGCCCCAGCATTTT.

The chain combines TRBV6-2 or TRBV6-3 with TRBJ1-5; D not resolved. The CDR3 runs 13 residues. Between the trimmed V and J ends, which lost 7 bases and 0 bases, there was a span of 7 bases. Germline V CDR1 and CDR2: MNHEY, SVGEGT. The CDR3 spells CASNEVSNQPQHF. CDR3 bases: TGTGCCAGCAACGAGGTTAGCAATCAGCCCCAGCATTTT.

A single count supports this clonotype. The CDR3 spells CAWNQGGPGGEYEQYF. The CDR3 bases are TGTGCCTGGAACCAAGGGGGACCAGGGGGCGAGTACGAGCAGTACTTC. This rearrangement joins TRBV30 to TRBJ2-7, with 8 bases aligning to TRBD1. This CDR3 is 16 amino acids long. CDR1 is GTSNPN and CDR2 is SVGIG in the germline V gene (reference sequence). V shed 4 bases, J shed 4 bases, and the junction held 15 bases outside the gene matches.

This clonotype came up many times. V and J are TRBV28 and TRBJ1-1, with D perhaps matching TRBD1 (5 bases). Trimming removed 3 bases from V and 4 bases from J, with 15 bases in between. The germline CDR1 and CDR2 sequences are MDHEN and SYDVKM. The CDR3 length is 15 residues. CDR3 DNA: TGTGCCAGCAGTTTTTTGCAGGCAGGGAGCACTGAAGCTTTCTTT. This translates into CASSFLQAGSTEAFF.

The chain recombines TRBV5-1 with TRBJ2-7; tentatively, D is TRBD2 (5 bases). The CDR3 sequence is 12 residues long. Between the trimmed V and J ends, which lost 5 bases and 7 bases, there was a span of 13 bases. Germline-derived CDR1 and CDR2 are SGHRS and YFSETQ. This CDR3 is CASRLTTGEQYF. The CDR3, as DNA: TGCGCCAGCAGATTGACTACGGGGGAGCAGTACTTC.